This record covers a single TCR beta chain. The same CDR3 can be traced to other DNA sequences in this sample. V was trimmed by 0 bases and J by 0 bases, leaving 11 bases between them. Germline assignment: CDR1 SGHRS and CDR2 YFSETQ. This CDR3 has 16 residues. The entry originates in a study of shared clonotypes between healthy human individuals. Whole-study context: Those who served as donors were a couple of women and three men between the ages of 18 and 49.

Unsorted PBMC replicate PCRs drew on roughly 300 ng DNA, representing about 30,000 T cell genomes. TCRdb's table, derived via immunoSEQ multiplex PCR, lists solely in-frame clones and lacks some. The sample consists of roughly 490,000 clones, less than 80% of them appearing once. The receptor was derived from a woman aged 40 to 50 in good health. Some clones in this sample may be carry-over from other donors' samples. The sample was PBMCs. The V and J genes are TRBV5-1 and TRBJ2-3, with D possibly being TRBD2 (6 bases). This chain's CDR3 is CASSLGAGGSTDTQYF. The CDR3 coding sequence is TGCGCCAGCAGCTTGGGTGCTGGAGGGAGCACAGATACGCAGTATTTT.